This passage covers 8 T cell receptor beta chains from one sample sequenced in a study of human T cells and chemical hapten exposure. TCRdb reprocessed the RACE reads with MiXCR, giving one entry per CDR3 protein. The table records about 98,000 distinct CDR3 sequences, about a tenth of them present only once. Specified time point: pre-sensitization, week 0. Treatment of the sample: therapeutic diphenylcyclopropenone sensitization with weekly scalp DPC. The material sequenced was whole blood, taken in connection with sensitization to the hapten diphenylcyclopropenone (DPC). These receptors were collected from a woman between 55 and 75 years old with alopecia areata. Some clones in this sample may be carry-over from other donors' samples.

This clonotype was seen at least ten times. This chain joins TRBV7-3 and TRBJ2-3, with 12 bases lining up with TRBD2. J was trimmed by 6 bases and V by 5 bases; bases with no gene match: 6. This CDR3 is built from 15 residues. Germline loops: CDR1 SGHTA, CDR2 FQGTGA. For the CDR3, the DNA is TGTGCCAGCAGCACCTCCGGGACTAGCGGGGATACGCAGTATTTT. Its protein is CASSTSGTSGDTQYF.

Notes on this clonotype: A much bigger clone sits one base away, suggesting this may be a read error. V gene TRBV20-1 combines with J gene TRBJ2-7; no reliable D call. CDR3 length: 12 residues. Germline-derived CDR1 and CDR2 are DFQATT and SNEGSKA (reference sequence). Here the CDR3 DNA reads TGCAGTGCTAGACTGTCCTCCTACGAGCAGCACTTC. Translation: CSARLSSYEQHF.

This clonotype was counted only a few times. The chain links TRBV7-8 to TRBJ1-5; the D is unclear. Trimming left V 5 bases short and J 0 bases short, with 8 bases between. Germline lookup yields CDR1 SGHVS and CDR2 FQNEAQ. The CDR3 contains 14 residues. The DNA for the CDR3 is TGTGCCAGCAGCCCGCAGAATAGCAATCAGCCCCAGCATTTT. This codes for CASSPQNSNQPQHF.

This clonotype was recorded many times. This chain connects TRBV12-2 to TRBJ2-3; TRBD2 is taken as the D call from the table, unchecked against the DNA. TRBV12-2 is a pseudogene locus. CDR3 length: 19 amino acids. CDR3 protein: CASRFGAHGLAGKKDTQYF. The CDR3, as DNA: TGTGCAAGTCGCTTCGGGGCTCATGGCCTAGCGGGAAAAAAAGATACGCAGTATTTT.

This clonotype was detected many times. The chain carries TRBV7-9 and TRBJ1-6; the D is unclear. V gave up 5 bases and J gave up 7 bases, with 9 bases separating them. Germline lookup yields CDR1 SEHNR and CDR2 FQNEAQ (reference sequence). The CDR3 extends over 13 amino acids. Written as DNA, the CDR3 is TGTGCCAGCAGCGACCCGTTGAATTCACCCCTCCACTTT. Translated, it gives CASSDPLNSPLHF.

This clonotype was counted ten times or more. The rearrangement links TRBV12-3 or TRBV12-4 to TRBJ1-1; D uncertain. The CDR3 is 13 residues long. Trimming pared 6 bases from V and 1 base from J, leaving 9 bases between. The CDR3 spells CASSRSENTEAFF. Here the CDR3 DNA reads TGTGCCAGCAGCAGGTCGGAGAACACTGAAGCTTTCTTT.

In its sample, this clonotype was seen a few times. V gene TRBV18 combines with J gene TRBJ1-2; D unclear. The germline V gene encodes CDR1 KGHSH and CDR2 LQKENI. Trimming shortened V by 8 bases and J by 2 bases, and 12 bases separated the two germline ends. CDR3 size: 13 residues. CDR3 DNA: TGTGCCAGCAGCGGTCTGGGGAACTATGGCTACACCTTC. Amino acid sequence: CASSGLGNYGYTF. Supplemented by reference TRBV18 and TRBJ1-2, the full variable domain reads NAGVMQNPRHLVRRRGQEARLRCSPMKGHSHVYWYRQLPEEGLKFMVYLQKENIIDESGMPKERFSAEFPKEGPSILRIQQVVRGDSAAYFCASSGLGNYGYTFGSGTRLTVV.

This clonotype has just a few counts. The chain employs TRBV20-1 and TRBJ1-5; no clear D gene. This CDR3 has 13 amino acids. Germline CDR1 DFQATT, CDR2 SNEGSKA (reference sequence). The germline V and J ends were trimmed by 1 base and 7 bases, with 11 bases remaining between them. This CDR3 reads CSARVLGSQPQHF. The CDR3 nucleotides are TGCAGTGCTAGAGTGCTGGGTAGCCAGCCCCAGCATTTT.